This section outlines one T cell receptor (beta chain) sequence together with its context. One entry per CDR3 protein, called by TCRdb with MiXCR from the reads. The sample has more than 150,000 distinct CDR3 sequences, roughly 19% seen once; the top ten hold approximately 2.9%. These data originate in a study of T cell repertoires in cytomegalovirus infection. Germline lookup yields CDR1 SGHAT and CDR2 FQDESV (reference sequence). J was trimmed by 6 bases and V by 4 bases; bases with no gene match: 10. CDR3 length: 16 residues. The chain couples TRBV11-1 to TRBJ2-4; 9 bases line up with TRBD1. Sequencing input: PBMCs. The receptor's source is a human donor in good health (CMV status not recorded). Some clones in this sample may be carry-over from other donors' samples. CDR3 sequence reads: CASSSDRDRVLNIQYF. The CDR3 DNA is TGTGCCAGCAGCTCTGACCGGGACAGGGTGTTAAACATTCAGTACTTC.